This TCR beta chain was profiled in a study of identical twins. Study results and caveats: Cross-sectional statistics, not tracking of the same donors, supported the conclusions.

Via MiXCR, TCRdb re-called the 5' RACE reads, giving one row per CDR3 protein. Of approximately 410,000 distinct CDR3 sequences listed, around a sixth were seen once; the top ten hold around 12%. The CDR3 length is 15 residues. V trimming: 1 base; J trimming: 4 bases; junction bases outside the gene matches: 4. Germline CDR1 is MNHNS and CDR2 is SASEGT. With regard to this clonotype: Its target is not known.

This receptor was taken from a man aged 45 to 65 in good health. The sample taken for sequencing was naive T cells sorted from blood. The chain links TRBV6-1 to TRBJ1-3, with TRBD1 matching over 7 bases. The CDR3: CASSEGQGFGNTIYF. CDR3 sequence (DNA): TGTGCCAGCAGTGAAGGACAGGGTTTCGGAAACACCATATATTTT.